The clone carrying this T cell receptor beta chain occurred many times. Germline and junction disagree at one end, which may indicate a read error. TCRdb redid the calling of the 5' RACE reads with MiXCR, one entry per CDR3 protein. This sample has roughly 300,000 distinct CDR3 sequences, with roughly 13% found just once. This specimen belongs to a study of T-cell memory formation after mild COVID-19. The CDR3 sequence is 11 residues long. Germline CDR1 and CDR2: MNHNY and SVGAGI (reference sequence). This TCR was sampled from a man aged 18 to 30 who had mild COVID-19 (a few samples of this study predate the infection). Cell type and time point are not known. The chain employs TRBV6-6 and TRBJ1-4, with a weak D call TRBD1 (6 bases). What was sequenced was PBMCs or a T cell subset sorted from them (not recorded which). CDR3: CASSYSGHPTF. The CDR3 DNA sequence: TGTGCCAGCAGTTACTCGGGACACCCAACCTTT.